A selection of T cell receptor beta chains follows, all from one sample in a study of neoadjuvant nivolumab and ipilimumab in lung cancer. TCRdb keeps only in-frame clones here, not all; method: immunoSEQ multiplex PCR. Of over 20,000 clones listed, around 83% are singletons. Specimen: tumor tissue, collected after neoadjuvant nivolumab, alone or with ipilimumab, at or shortly before surgery. The receptors shown here come from an adult with non-small cell lung cancer. CDR3s include the opening cysteine and the closing phenylalanine or tryptophan. The D gene is left open where the match is weak. Rows may omit the clone size; those that give it use once, few, many or a size class.

D gene	V gene	clone size	J gene	CDR3 protein	CDR3 DNA
-	TRBV7-2	-	TRBJ2-1	CASSPGPNNEQFF	TGTGCCAGCAGCCCGGGACCTAACAATGAGCAGTTCTTC
-	TRBV5-5	-	TRBJ2-6	CASSLWVSGANVLTF	TGTGCCAGCAGCTTGTGGGTTTCTGGGGCCAACGTCCTGACTTTC
-	TRBV7-9	-	TRBJ2-7	CASSLGQAIPYEQYF	TGTGCCAGCAGCTTAGGACAGGCTATTCCCTACGAGCAGTACTTC
-	TRBV2	-	TRBJ1-2	CASSDGRHTDYGYTF	TGTGCCAGCAGTGACGGGAGGCATACCGACTATGGCTACACCTTC
-	TRBV5-1	-	TRBJ2-7	CASSREREQYF	TGCGCCAGCAGTCGAGAAAGGGAGCAGTACTTC
-	TRBV18	-	TRBJ1-4	CASSPTDSHEKLFF	TGTGCCAGCTCACCGACCGATTCGCATGAAAAACTGTTTTTT
-	TRBV12-2	-	TRBJ2-3	CASRPYGGSGTDTQYF	TGTGCAAGTCGCCCCTATGGGGGGTCAGGAACGGATACGCAGTATTTT
-	TRBV5-1	-	TRBJ1-2	CASSSSGEYYGYTF	TGCGCCAGCAGCTCATCCGGGGAGTACTATGGCTACACCTTC
-	TRBV6-5	-	TRBJ1-1	CASRPGGNTEAFF	TGTGCCAGCAGACCTGGGGGGAACACTGAAGCTTTCTTT
-	TRBV7-6	-	TRBJ1-1	CASSLGGPTEAFF	TGTGCCAGCAGCTTAGGGGGGCCAACTGAAGCTTTCTTT
TRBD1	TRBV4-1	few	TRBJ2-7	CASSQDPRGLTEQYF	TGCGCCAGCAGCCAAGATCCCAGGGGGCTGACCGAGCAGTACTTC
-	TRBV7-9	-	TRBJ2-7	CASSLREEQYF	TGTGCCAGCAGCCTACGGGAGGAGCAGTACTTC
-	TRBV2	-	TRBJ1-5	CASIPEAGLGQPQHF	TGTGCCAGCATCCCGGAAGCGGGGTTAGGGCAGCCCCAGCATTTT
-	TRBV7-2	-	TRBJ1-1	CASSPHRDTEAFF	TGTGCCAGCAGCCCCCACAGGGACACTGAAGCTTTCTTT
-	TRBV7-2	-	TRBJ1-2	CASSRPDSLYGYTF	TGTGCCAGCAGCCGCCCGGACAGCCTCTATGGCTACACCTTC
-	TRBV6-6	-	TRBJ2-7	CASKKAPGAYEQYF	TGTGCCAGCAAAAAGGCCCCAGGCGCCTACGAGCAGTACTTC
-	TRBV6-6	-	TRBJ1-5	CASRSTDGQPQHF	TGTGCCAGCAGGAGCACGGACGGTCAGCCCCAGCATTTT
-	TRBV30	-	TRBJ2-1	CAWSPGHNEQFF	TGTGCCTGGAGCCCAGGCCACAATGAGCAGTTCTTC
-	TRBV5-5	-	TRBJ2-7	CASSYRYEQYF	TGTGCCAGCAGCTACAGATACGAGCAGTACTTC
-	TRBV15	-	TRBJ2-2	CATSILGTGELFF	-
-	TRBV6-5	once	TRBJ1-1	CASRYRTVNTEAFF	TGTGCCAGCAGGTACCGGACAGTGAACACTGAAGCTTTCTTT
-	TRBV19	-	TRBJ1-2	CASSIDLQTAYGYTF	TGTGCCAGTAGTATAGATCTCCAGACTGCCTATGGCTACACCTTC
-	TRBV27	-	TRBJ1-4	CASSSPGLTNEKLFF	TGTGCCAGCAGTTCCCCAGGTCTTACTAATGAAAAACTGTTTTTT
TRBD1	TRBV19	-	TRBJ1-2	CASSSTTGRVDYTF	TGTGCCAGTAGTTCCACGACAGGGAGGGTGGACTACACCTTC
TRBD1	TRBV10-3	-	TRBJ2-3	CAVTQGQDRTDTQYF	TGTGCCGTCACGCAGGGACAGGACCGCACAGATACGCAGTATTTT
TRBD2	TRBV10-3	-	TRBJ2-3	CAASWTSGTDTQYF	TGTGCCGCTAGTTGGACTAGCGGCACAGATACGCAGTATTTT
-	TRBV6-5	few	TRBJ2-5	CASTPDQETQYF	TGTGCCAGCACCCCGGACCAAGAGACCCAGTACTTC
TRBD1	TRBV7-2	-	TRBJ1-2	CASSRYRDRERYTF	TGTGCCAGCAGCCGCTATAGGGACAGGGAACGCTACACCTTC
-	TRBV18	-	TRBJ2-7	CASSPPSQPGEEQYF	TGTGCCAGCTCACCACCTAGTCAGCCCGGAGAGGAGCAGTACTTC
TRBD2	TRBV5-1	-	TRBJ2-1	CASSGWGGVDNEQFF	TGCGCCAGCAGTGGATGGGGGGGGGTTGACAATGAGCAGTTCTTC
-	TRBV29-1	-	TRBJ1-2	CSGDLGGERYTF	TGCAGCGGCGACCTTGGGGGGGAGCGCTACACCTTC
-	TRBV29-1	-	TRBJ2-2	CSVYRHTGELFF	TGCAGCGTTTACCGACACACCGGGGAGCTGTTTTTT
TRBD2	TRBV11-3	-	TRBJ2-5	CASSLALAGGLETQYF	TGTGCCAGCAGCTTAGCCCTAGCGGGAGGTCTAGAGACCCAGTACTTC
TRBD1	TRBV6-6	-	TRBJ2-7	CASSPTPDRAYEQYF	TGTGCCAGCAGCCCCACACCGGACAGGGCCTACGAGCAGTACTTC
TRBD2	TRBV6-5	-	TRBJ2-7	CASSLRGGLYEQYF	TGTGCCAGCAGCCTCCGGGGAGGGTTGTACGAGCAGTACTTC
-	TRBV5-1	-	TRBJ1-5	CASSEGQINQPQHF	TGCGCCAGCAGCGAGGGACAAATCAATCAGCCCCAGCATTTT
-	TRBV5-4	-	TRBJ2-5	CASSLDRGRETQYF	TGTGCCAGCAGCTTGGATAGGGGACGCGAGACCCAGTACTTC
-	TRBV18	few	TRBJ2-7	CASSPPISEQYF	TGTGCCAGCTCACCACCAATTTCCGAGCAGTACTTC
-	TRBV7-6	-	TRBJ2-3	CASSLYQGTDTQYF	TGTGCCAGCAGCTTATATCAGGGAACAGATACGCAGTATTTT
TRBD2	TRBV29-1	-	TRBJ2-1	CSVEDLETSGNEQFF	TGCAGCGTTGAAGACCTCGAAACTAGCGGTAATGAGCAGTTCTTC
TRBD2	TRBV30	-	TRBJ2-7	CAWSLTGTIPYEQYF	TGTGCCTGGAGTCTAACCGGGACTATCCCTTACGAGCAGTACTTC
TRBD2	TRBV5-1	-	TRBJ2-5	CASSQGLAGETQYF	TGCGCCAGCAGCCAGGGACTAGCGGGAGAGACCCAGTACTTC
-	TRBV5-1	few	TRBJ1-1	CASSENTEAFF	TGCGCCAGCAGTGAGAACACTGAAGCTTTCTTT
-	TRBV27	once	TRBJ1-4	CASSRQGYEKLFF	TGTGCCAGCAGTAGGCAGGGGTATGAAAAACTGTTTTTT
TRBD1	TRBV10-1	-	TRBJ2-7	CASSWGQGAYEQYF	TGCGCCAGCAGTTGGGGGCAGGGGGCTTACGAGCAGTACTTC